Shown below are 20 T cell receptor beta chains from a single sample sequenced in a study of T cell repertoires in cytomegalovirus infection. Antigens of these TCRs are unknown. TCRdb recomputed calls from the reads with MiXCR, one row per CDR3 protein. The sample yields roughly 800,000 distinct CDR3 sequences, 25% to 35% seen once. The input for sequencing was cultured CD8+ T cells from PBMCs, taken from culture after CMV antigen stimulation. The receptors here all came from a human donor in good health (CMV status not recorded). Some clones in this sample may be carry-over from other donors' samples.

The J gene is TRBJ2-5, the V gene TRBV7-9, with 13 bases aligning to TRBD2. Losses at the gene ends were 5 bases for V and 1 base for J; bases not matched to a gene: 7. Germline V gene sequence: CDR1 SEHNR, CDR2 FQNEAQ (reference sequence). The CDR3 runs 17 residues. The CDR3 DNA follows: TGTGCCAGCAGCCCGGGACTAGCGGGGCCCCTCCAAGAGACCCAGTACTTC. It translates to CASSPGLAGPLQETQYF.

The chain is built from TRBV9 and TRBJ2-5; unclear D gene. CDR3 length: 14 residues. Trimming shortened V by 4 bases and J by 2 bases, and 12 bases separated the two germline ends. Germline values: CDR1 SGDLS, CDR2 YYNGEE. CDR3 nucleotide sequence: TGTGCCAGCAGCCCCCCGGCAGAGCAAGAGACCCAGTACTTC. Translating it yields CASSPPAEQETQYF.

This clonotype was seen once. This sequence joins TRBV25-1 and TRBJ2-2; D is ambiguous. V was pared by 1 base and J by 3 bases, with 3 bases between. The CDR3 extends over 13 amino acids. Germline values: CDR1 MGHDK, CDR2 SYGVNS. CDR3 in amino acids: CASSEFYTGELFF. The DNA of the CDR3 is TGTGCCAGCAGTGAATTTTACACCGGGGAGCTGTTTTTT.

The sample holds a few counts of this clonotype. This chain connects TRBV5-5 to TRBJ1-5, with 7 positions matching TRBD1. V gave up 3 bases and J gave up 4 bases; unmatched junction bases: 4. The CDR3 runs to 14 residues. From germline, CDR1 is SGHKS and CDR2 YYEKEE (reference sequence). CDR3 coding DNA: TGTGCCAGCAGCTGGACAGGCTGGAATCAGCCCCAGCATTTT. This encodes CASSWTGWNQPQHF.

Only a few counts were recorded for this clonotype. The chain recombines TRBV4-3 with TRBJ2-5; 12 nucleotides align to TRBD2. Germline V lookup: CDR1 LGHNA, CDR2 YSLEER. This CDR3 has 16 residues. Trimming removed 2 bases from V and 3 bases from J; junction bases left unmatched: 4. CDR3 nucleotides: TGCGCCAGCAGCCAATCCCGGACTAGCGGGGAAGAGACCCAGTACTTC. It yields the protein CASSQSRTSGEETQYF.

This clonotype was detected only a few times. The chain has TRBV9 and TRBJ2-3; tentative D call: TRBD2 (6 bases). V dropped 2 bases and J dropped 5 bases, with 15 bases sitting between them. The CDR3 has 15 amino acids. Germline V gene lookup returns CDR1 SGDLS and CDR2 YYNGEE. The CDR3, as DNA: TGTGCCAGCAGCGTGGCCGGGGGAGTTGGAGATACGCAGTATTTT. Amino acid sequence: CASSVAGGVGDTQYF.

This CDR3 reads CASTTGYNSPLHF. CDR3 in DNA: TGTGCCAGTACGACGGGCTATAATTCACCCCTCCACTTT. The chain links TRBV2 to TRBJ1-6; D gene unclear. Germline CDR1 and CDR2: SNHLY and FYNNEI. The CDR3 totals 13 residues. V dropped 9 bases and J dropped 3 bases, with 9 bases sitting between them.

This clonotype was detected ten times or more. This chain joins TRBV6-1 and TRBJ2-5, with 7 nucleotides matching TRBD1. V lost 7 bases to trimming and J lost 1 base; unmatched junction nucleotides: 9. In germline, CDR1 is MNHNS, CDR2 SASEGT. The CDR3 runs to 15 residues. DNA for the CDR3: TGTGCCAGCACCCCCTTACAGGGGACCCAAGAGACCCAGTACTTC. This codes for CASTPLQGTQETQYF.

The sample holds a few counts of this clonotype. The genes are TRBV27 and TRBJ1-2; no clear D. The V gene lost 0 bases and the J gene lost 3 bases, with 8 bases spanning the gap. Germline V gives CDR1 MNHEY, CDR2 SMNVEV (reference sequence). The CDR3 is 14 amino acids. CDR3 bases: TGTGCCAGCAGTTTATCTAGGGAGCACTATGGCTACACCTTC. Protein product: CASSLSREHYGYTF.

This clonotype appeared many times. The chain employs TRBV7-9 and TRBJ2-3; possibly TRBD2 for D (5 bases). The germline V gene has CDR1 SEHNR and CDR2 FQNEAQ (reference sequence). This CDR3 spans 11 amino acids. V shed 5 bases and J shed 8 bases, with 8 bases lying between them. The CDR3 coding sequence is TGTGCCAGCAGCACCCGGGGTACGCAGTATTTT. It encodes CASSTRGTQYF.

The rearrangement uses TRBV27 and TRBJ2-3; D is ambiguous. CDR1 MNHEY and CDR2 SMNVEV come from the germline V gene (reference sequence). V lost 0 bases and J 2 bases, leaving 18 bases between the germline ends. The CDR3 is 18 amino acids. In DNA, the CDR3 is TGTGCCAGCAGTTTATCGCTGTATCTGAAAACGTCCACAGATACGCAGTATTTT. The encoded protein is CASSLSLYLKTSTDTQYF.

DNA for the CDR3: TGCAGTGCTAGTTCTAGGCCGGGACTAGCGGGGGGCCAGTACAATGAGCAGTTCTTC. This gives the protein CSASSRPGLAGGQYNEQFF. The V call is TRBV20-1, the J call TRBJ2-1; 15 bases line up with TRBD2. V lost 3 bases, J lost 4 bases, and 13 bases stayed unmatched. CDR1 DFQATT and CDR2 SNEGSKA come from the germline V gene (reference sequence). CDR3 length equals 19 residues.

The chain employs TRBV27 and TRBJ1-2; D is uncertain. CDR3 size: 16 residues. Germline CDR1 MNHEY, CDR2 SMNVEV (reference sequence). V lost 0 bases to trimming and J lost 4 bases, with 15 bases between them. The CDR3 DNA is TGTGCCAGCAGTTTATCGAGGCTTGGCCCTACCTATGGCTACACCTTC. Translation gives CASSLSRLGPTYGYTF.

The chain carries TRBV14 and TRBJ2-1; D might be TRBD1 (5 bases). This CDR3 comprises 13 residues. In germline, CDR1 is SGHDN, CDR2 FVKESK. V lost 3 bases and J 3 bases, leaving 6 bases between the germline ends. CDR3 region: CASSQDNYNEQFF. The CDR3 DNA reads TGTGCCAGCAGCCAGGACAACTACAATGAGCAGTTCTTC.

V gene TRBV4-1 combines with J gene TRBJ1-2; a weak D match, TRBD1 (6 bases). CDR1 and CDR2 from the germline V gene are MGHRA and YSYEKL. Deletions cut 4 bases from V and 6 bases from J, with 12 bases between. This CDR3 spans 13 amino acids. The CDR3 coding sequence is TGCGCCAGCAGCCGTCGGGACAATCATGGCTACACCTTC. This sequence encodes CASSRRDNHGYTF.

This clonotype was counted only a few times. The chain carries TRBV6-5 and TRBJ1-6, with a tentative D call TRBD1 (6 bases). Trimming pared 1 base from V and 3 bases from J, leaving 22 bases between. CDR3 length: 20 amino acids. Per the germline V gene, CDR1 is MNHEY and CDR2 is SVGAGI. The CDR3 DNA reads TGTGCCAGCAGTTACTACCCCGGGACACTCGTCGGGGGCTATAATTCACCCCTCCACTTT. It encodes CASSYYPGTLVGGYNSPLHF.

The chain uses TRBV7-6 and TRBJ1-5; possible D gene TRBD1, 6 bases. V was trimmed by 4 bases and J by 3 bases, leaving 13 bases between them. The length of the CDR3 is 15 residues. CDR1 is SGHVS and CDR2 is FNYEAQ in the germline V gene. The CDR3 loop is CASSYGGPNNQPQHF. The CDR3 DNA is TGTGCCAGCAGCTATGGGGGGCCGAACAATCAGCCCCAGCATTTT.

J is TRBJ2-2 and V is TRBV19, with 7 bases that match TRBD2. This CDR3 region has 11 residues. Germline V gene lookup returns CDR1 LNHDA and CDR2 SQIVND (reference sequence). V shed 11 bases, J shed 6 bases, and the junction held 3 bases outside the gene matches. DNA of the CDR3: TGTGCCGTTCGGGGGGCCGGGGAGCTGTTTTTT. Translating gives CAVRGAGELFF.

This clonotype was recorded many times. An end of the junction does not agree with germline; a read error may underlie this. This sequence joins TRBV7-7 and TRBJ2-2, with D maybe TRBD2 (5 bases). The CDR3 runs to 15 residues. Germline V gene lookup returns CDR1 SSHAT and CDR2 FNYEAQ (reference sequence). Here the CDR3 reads CASSSPDSNTGELFF. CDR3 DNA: TGTGCTAGCAGCTCCCCGGACTCCAACACCGGGGAGCTGTTTTTT.

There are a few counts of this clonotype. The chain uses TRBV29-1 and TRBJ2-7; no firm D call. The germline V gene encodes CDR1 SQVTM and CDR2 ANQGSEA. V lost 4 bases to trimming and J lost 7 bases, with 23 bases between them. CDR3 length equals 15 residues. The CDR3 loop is CSVVGLGRSDREQYF. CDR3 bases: TGCAGCGTTGTCGGGTTGGGCCGATCGGATCGTGAGCAGTACTTC.